These 11 T cell receptor beta chains were sequenced from one sample in a study of Graves' ophthalmopathy and Graves' hyperthyroidism (dated by TCRdb to the late 2010s). These reads were obtained on an Illumina HiSeq 2000. For repertoire sequencing, TCR beta CDR3 regions were amplified from RNA transcripts. A first-round RT-PCR used HTBI primers with the Qiagen OneStep RT-PCR kit, followed by a second-round multiplex PCR, size selection and purification. The public reads were reprocessed in TCRdb via fastp at Q25 and MiXCR, keeping in-frame beta chains. Under each unique CDR3 protein, matching rows form one entry showing the most common genes and DNA. The sample profile shows about 390,000 distinct CDR3 sequences; about a sixth of them were found once. The top ten constitute roughly 2.4% of the sample. The sample consisted of peripheral blood. These receptors all come from an adult woman with stable Graves' hyperthyroidism.

This clonotype was counted ten times or more. The chain is built from TRBV19 and TRBJ2-7; 11 bases line up with TRBD2. The V and J ends lost 5 bases and 5 bases, in that order; junction bases with no gene match: 8. The CDR3 loop spans 15 amino acids. The germline V gene has CDR1 LNHDA and CDR2 SQIVND (reference sequence). DNA for the CDR3: TGTGCCAGTAGTCCAAGTACTAGCGGGAGTGACGAGCAGTACTTC. This translates into CASSPSTSGSDEQYF.

This clonotype was detected many times. The chain is built from TRBV10-3 and TRBJ2-7, with TRBD1 matching 10 bases. The CDR3 consists of 16 residues. In germline, CDR1 is ENHRY, CDR2 SYGVKD. J was trimmed by 5 bases and V by 0 bases; bases with no gene match: 7. CDR3: CAISESRGTGDNEQYF. In DNA form, the CDR3 reads TGTGCCATCAGTGAGTCGAGAGGGACAGGGGACAACGAGCAGTACTTC.

This clonotype was seen a single time. The gene calls are TRBV6-2 or TRBV6-3 and TRBJ1-5; D call uncertain. This CDR3 contains 14 residues. CDR1 MNHEY and CDR2 SVGEGT come from the germline V gene. V lost 4 bases and J lost 5, with 12 bases in between. The CDR3, as DNA: TGTGCCAGCAGTTCGATAGAGGGTCATCAGCCCCAGCATTTT. This sequence encodes CASSSIEGHQPQHF.

A remark on this clonotype: Likely a read error: the CDR3 ends without its conserved phenylalanine or tryptophan. V gene TRBV27 combines with J gene TRBJ2-7, with unresolved D. Per the germline V gene, CDR1 is MNHEY and CDR2 is SMNVEV (reference sequence). The CDR3 has 15 residues. Trimming cost V 2 bases and J 2 bases, with 13 bases left between them. DNA of the CDR3: TGTGCCAGCAGTTTAGGTAGGGTGAAGGCCTACGAGCAGTACTGC. It encodes CASSLGRVKAYEQYC.

In this sample, this clonotype turned up many times. The genes are TRBV12-5 and TRBJ2-7, with D possibly matching TRBD1 (5 bases). Germline V gives CDR1 LGHNT, CDR2 FRNRAP. Trimming took 2 bases from V and 4 from J, leaving 18 bases between them. The CDR3 length is 16 residues. In DNA, the CDR3 is TGTGCTAGTGGTTTGATTGTGGGGCCGGCAAATTACGAGCAGTACTTC. Translation gives CASGLIVGPANYEQYF.

In this sample, this clonotype turned up a few times. The J gene is TRBJ2-7, the V gene TRBV18, with D perhaps TRBD1 (5 bases). The CDR3 spans 14 residues. Germline V CDR1 and CDR2: KGHSH, LQKENI. With 5 bases removed from V and 0 bases from J, the gap between germline ends came to 11 bases. CDR3 DNA: TGTGCCAGCTCAGAAGGGGAAATCTCCTACGAGCAGTACTTC. It encodes CASSEGEISYEQYF.

The V gene is TRBV11-2, the J gene TRBJ2-2; D might be TRBD2 (6 bases). The V end lost 1 base, the J end lost 1 base, and 10 bases lay between the germline ends. Germline V lookup: CDR1 SGHAT, CDR2 FQNNGV. This CDR3 is 16 amino acids long. CDR3 sequence: CASSLGGSGNTGELFF. The CDR3 DNA follows: TGTGCCAGCAGCTTAGGAGGTAGCGGGAACACCGGGGAGCTGTTTTTT.

In its sample, this clonotype was seen many times. The chain has TRBV6-5 and TRBJ2-7, with a possible D match to TRBD2 (5 bases). From germline, CDR1 is MNHEY and CDR2 SVGAGI. Trimming removed 2 bases from V and 0 bases from J, with 14 bases in between. This CDR3 is built from 16 residues. CDR3 region: CASSYEGTTSSYEQYF. CDR3 nucleotides: TGTGCCAGCAGTTACGAGGGAACAACGAGCTCCTACGAGCAGTACTTC.

This clonotype came up many times. The rearrangement joins TRBV5-5 to TRBJ1-1, with D tentatively TRBD1 (5 bases). Germline CDR1 SGHKS, CDR2 YYEKEE (reference sequence). CDR3 size: 14 residues. V was clipped by 2 bases and J by 1 base, with 9 bases between them. CDR3 coding DNA: TGTGCCAGCAGCTTAAGAGGGGCGAACACTGAAGCTTTCTTT. It encodes CASSLRGANTEAFF.

A note on this clonotype: A read error is possible here, since a much larger clone lies one base away. The V gene is TRBV20-1, the J gene TRBJ2-7; D uncertain. There are 13 residues in the CDR3. Per the germline V gene, CDR1 is DFQATT and CDR2 is SNEGSKA (reference sequence). Here the CDR3 DNA reads TGCAGTGCTAGAGGACCCCCCGGGTACGAGCGGTACTTC. It codes for CSARGPPGYERYF.

The rearrangement uses TRBV6-1 and TRBJ1-2; TRBD1 is a possible D gene (5 bases). Per the germline V gene, CDR1 is MNHNS and CDR2 is SASEGT. V was pared by 7 bases and J by 8 bases, with 11 bases between. CDR3 length equals 11 residues. The CDR3 sequence is CASIGRDGYTF. The CDR3 DNA sequence: TGTGCCAGCATTGGAAGGGACGGCTACACCTTC.